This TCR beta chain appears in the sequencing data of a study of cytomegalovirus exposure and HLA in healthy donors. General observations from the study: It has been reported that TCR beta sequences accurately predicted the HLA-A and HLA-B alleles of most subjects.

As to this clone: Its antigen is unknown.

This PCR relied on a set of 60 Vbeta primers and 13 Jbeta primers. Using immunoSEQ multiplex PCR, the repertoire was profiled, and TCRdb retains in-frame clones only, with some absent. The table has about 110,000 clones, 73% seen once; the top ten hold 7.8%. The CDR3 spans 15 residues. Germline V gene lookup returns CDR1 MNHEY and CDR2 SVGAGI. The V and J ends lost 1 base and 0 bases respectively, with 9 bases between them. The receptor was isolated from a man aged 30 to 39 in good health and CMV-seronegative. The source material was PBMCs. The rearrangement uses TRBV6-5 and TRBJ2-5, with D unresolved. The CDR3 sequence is CASSYWARDQETQYF. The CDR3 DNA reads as TGTGCCAGCAGTTACTGGGCACGTGACCAAGAGACCCAGTACTTC.